The clone carrying this T cell receptor (beta chain) was seen at least ten times. Its target is unknown. The entry originates in a study of T cells after yellow fever vaccination. Study information: SMART-Seq v4 Ultra Low Input prepared libraries from low-cell fractions.

Findings of the study overall: Clones from primary vaccination mostly reappeared after the booster (96% CD4, about 88% CD8). Clonotype sharing between CD4 and CD8 compartments was small. On re-exposure, the response was weaker but peaked faster, at day 5 versus 15.

Trimming took 7 bases from V and 3 from J, leaving 17 bases between them. CDR3 length: 15 amino acids. TCRdb re-called the 5' RACE reads with MiXCR, one entry per CDR3 protein. Of roughly 310,000 distinct CDR3 sequences in the sample, roughly 8.7% were seen once. The sample here was PBMCs, taken on the day of the first yellow fever vaccination. The V and J genes are TRBV12-3 or TRBV12-4 and TRBJ2-3; D is possibly TRBD1 or TRBD2 (5 bases each). This receptor was taken from a man younger than 35 who received the YFV17D yellow fever vaccine. The CDR3 sequence is CASNPGPAETDTQYF. DNA for the CDR3: TGTGCCAGCAACCCGGGGCCAGCGGAGACAGATACGCAGTATTTT.